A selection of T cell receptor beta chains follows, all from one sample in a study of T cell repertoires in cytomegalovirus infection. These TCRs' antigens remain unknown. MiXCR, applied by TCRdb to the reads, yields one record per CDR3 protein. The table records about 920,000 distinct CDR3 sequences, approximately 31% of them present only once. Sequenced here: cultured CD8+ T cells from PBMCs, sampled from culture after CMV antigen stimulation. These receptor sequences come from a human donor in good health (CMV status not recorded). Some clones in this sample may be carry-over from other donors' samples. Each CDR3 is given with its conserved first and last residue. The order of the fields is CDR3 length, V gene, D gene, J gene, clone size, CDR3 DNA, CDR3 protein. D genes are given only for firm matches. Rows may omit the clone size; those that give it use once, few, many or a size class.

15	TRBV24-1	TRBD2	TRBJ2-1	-	TGTGCCACCAGTGCGAGGGCGGGGGGGCGGGGTGAGCAGTTCTTC	CATSARAGGRGEQFF
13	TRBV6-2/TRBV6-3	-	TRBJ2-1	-	TGTGCCAGCGAACAGTCGACTTTGGATGAGCAGTTCTTC	CASEQSTLDEQFF
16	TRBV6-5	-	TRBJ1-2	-	TGTGCCAGCAGTTACGACAAGACAGGCGCTAACTATGGCTACACCTTC	CASSYDKTGANYGYTF
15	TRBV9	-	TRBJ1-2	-	TGTGCCAGCAGTTCCCCTGACAGGCCGAACTATGGCTACACCTTC	CASSSPDRPNYGYTF
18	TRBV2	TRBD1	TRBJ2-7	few	TGTGCCAGCAGTTGGGCAGTGTCAGCCGGGACAGGGAAATACGAGCAGTACTTC	CASSWAVSAGTGKYEQYF
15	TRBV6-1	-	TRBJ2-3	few	TGTGCCAGCTCTGGGACACGGAAGCGGACAGATACGCAGTATTTT	CASSGTRKRTDTQYF
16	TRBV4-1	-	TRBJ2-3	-	TGCGCCAGCAGCCAAGGTTCCGCCGAACGAGCAGATACGCAGTATTTT	CASSQGSAERADTQYF
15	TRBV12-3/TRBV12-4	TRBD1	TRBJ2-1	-	TGTGCCAGCAGTCGTACAGGGGGCTACTACAATGAGCAGTTCTTC	CASSRTGGYYNEQFF
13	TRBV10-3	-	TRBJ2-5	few	TGTGCCATCGGGGCACCTAATCAAGAGACCCAGTACTTC	CAIGAPNQETQYF
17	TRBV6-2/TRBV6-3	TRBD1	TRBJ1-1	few	TGTGCCAGCAGTGTACAGGGGTTTGGCTTTGTGAACACTGAAGCTTTCTTT	CASSVQGFGFVNTEAFF
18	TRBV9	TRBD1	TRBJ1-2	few	TGTGCCAGCAGCGGATATAGCAGGGGGCAGAAAATGAGCTATGGCTACACCTTC	CASSGYSRGQKMSYGYTF
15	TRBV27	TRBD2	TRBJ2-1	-	TGTGCCAGCAGTGTGACTAGCGGGCCCTACAATGAGCAGTTCTTC	CASSVTSGPYNEQFF
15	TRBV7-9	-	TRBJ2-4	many	TGTGCCAGCAGCCGACCCTCGGCGGGGAAAAACATTCAGTACTTC	CASSRPSAGKNIQYF
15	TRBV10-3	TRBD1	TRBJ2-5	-	TGTGCCATCAGTGAAAACAGGGGAAATTTTGAGACCCAGTACTTC	CAISENRGNFETQYF
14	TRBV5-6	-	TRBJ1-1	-	TGTGCCAGCAGGCCCGGCGGGGGGCACACTGAAGCTTTCTTT	CASRPGGGHTEAFF
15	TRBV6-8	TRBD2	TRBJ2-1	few	TGTGCCAGCAGTATTAGCGGGGACTCCTACAATGAGCAGTTCTTC	CASSISGDSYNEQFF
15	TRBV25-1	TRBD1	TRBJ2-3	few	TGTGCCAGCAGTGAATGGACAGGGGGCGCTTCTACGCAGTATTTT	CASSEWTGGASTQYF
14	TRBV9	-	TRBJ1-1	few	TGTGCCAGCAGCGCCCGGCGGGGACACACTGAAGCTTTCTTT	CASSARRGHTEAFF
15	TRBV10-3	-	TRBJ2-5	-	TGTGCCATCAGTGGATCCTTTCGACAGCAAGAGACCCAGTACTTC	CAISGSFRQQETQYF
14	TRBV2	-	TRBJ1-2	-	TGTGCCAGCAGTTGGGGCAGCCATCCGGATGGCTACACCTTC	CASSWGSHPDGYTF
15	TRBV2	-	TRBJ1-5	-	TGTGCCAGCAGCGGGACCCAGGGTAGCAATCAGCCCCAGCATTTT	CASSGTQGSNQPQHF
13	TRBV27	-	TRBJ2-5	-	TGTGCCTCTCGCCTAAGGGGGGGAGAGACCCAGTACTTC	CASRLRGGETQYF
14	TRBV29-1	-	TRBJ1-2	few	TGCAGCGTTGGGGGCAGATCGGCTAACTATGGCTACACCTTC	CSVGGRSANYGYTF
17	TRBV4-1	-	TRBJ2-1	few	TGCGCCAGCAGCCAAGATCCAGGCGACTTATACTACAATGAGCAGTTCTTC	CASSQDPGDLYYNEQFF
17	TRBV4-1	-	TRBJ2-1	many	TGCGCCAGCAGCCCAACTTCAAGGACAATCTCCTACAATGAGCAGTTCTTC	CASSPTSRTISYNEQFF
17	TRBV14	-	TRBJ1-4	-	TGTGCCAGCAGCCAACTATCCTTGGGCAGTAAAAATGAAAAACTGTTTTTT	CASSQLSLGSKNEKLFF
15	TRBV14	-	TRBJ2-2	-	TGTGCCAGCAGCCAAGATCTCCTAGTTAGCGGGGAGCTGTTTTTT	CASSQDLLVSGELFF
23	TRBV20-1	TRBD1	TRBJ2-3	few	TGCAGTGCTAGAACCGACGGACAGGGAGTTTCCATCTCAGCCCCCCTGTTCACAGATACGCAGTATTTT	CSARTDGQGVSISAPLFTDTQYF
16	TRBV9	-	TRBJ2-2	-	TGTGCCAGCAGCGAGGGGGGACAGTCGAACACCGGGGAGCTGTTTTTT	CASSEGGQSNTGELFF
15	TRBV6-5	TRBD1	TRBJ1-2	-	TGTGCCAGCAGTTCGGGACAGGGGGCTCCCTATGGCTACACCTTC	CASSSGQGAPYGYTF
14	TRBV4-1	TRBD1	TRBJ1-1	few	TGCGCCAGCAGCCAAAATACAGGGGGCACTGAAGCTTTCTTT	CASSQNTGGTEAFF